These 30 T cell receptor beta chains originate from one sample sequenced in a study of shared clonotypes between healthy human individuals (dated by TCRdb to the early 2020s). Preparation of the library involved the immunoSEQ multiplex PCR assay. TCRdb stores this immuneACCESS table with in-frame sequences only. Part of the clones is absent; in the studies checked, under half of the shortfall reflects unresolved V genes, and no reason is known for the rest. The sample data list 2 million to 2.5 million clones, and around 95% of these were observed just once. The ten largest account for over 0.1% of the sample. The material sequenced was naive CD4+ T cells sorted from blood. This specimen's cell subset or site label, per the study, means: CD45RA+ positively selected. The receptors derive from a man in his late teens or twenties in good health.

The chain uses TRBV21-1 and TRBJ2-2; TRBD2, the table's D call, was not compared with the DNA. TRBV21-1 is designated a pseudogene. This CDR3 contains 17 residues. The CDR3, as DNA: TGTGCCAGCAGCACCCCTGGGAAACGGGGGAACACCGGGGAGCTGTTTTTT. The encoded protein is CASSTPGKRGNTGELFF.

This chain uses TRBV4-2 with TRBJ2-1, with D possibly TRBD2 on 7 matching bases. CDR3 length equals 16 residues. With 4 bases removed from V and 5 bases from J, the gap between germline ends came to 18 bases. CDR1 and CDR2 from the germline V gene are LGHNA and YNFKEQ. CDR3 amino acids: CASSPQGRGLDNEQFF. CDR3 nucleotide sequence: TGTGCCAGCAGCCCCCAGGGGCGGGGGCTAGACAATGAGCAGTTCTTC.

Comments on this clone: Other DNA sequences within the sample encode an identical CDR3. Here the CDR3 reads CASSYSSSNSPLHF. In DNA form, the CDR3 reads TGTGCCAGCAGTTATTCGTCGTCGAATTCACCCCTCCACTTT. The chain joins TRBV6-5 to TRBJ1-6; no reliable D call. The CDR3 extends over 14 amino acids. The V gene's germline CDR1 is MNHEY and CDR2 SVGAGI. Between the trimmed V and J ends, which lost 3 bases and 7 bases, there was a span of 10 bases.

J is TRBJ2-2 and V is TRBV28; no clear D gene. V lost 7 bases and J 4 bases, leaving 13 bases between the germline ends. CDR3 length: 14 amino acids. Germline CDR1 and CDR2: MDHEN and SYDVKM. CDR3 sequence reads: CASNLGLFTGELFF. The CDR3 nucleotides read TGTGCCAGCAACCTGGGTCTCTTCACCGGGGAGCTGTTTTTT.

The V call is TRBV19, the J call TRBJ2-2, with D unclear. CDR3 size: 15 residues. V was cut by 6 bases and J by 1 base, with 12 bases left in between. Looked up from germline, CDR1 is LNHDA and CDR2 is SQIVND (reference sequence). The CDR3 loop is CASRASGGNTGELFF. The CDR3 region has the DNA TGTGCCAGTAGAGCTTCGGGCGGGAACACCGGGGAGCTGTTTTTT.

CDR3 sequence: CASSAWDRDPPDTQYF. The CDR3 DNA is TGTGCCAGCAGCGCATGGGACAGGGATCCCCCAGATACGCAGTATTTT. The J gene is TRBJ2-3, the V gene TRBV11-2; 9 nucleotides match TRBD1. The V gene end was trimmed by 5 bases and the J gene end by 4 bases; junction bases not matched to a gene: 10. The length of the CDR3 is 16 residues. The germline CDR1 and CDR2 sequences are SGHAT and FQNNGV.

This CDR3 reads CASTPQDNSNQPQHF. The CDR3, as DNA: TGTGCCAGCACTCCGCAGGACAATAGCAATCAGCCCCAGCATTTT. The gene calls are TRBV6-1 and TRBJ1-5; weak D call: TRBD1 (5 bases). Trimming removed 7 bases from V and 0 bases from J, with 13 bases in between. CDR1 is MNHNS, CDR2 SASEGT, per germline. This CDR3 is 15 amino acids long.

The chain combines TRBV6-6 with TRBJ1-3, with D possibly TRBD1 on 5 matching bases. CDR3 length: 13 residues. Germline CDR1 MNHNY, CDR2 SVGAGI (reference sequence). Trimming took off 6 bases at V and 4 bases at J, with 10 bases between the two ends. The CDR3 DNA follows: TGTGCCAGCAGCTTCGCAGGGGGAAACACCATATATTTT. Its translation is CASSFAGGNTIYF.

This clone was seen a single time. The CDR3 loop is CASSSSPQGADGYTF. As DNA, the CDR3 is TGTGCCAGCAGCTCATCTCCCCAGGGGGCTGATGGCTACACCTTC. The chain employs TRBV5-5 and TRBJ1-2, with 8 bases matching TRBD1. Germline lookup yields CDR1 SGHKS and CDR2 YYEKEE (reference sequence). J was trimmed by 6 bases and V by 3 bases; bases with no gene match: 10. The CDR3 consists of 15 residues.

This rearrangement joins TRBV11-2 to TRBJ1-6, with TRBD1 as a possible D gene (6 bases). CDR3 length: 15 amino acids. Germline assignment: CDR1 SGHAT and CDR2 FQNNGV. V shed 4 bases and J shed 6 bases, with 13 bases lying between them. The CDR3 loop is CASSSEGQSNSPLHF. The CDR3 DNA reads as TGTGCCAGCAGCTCCGAGGGACAAAGTAATTCACCCCTCCACTTT.

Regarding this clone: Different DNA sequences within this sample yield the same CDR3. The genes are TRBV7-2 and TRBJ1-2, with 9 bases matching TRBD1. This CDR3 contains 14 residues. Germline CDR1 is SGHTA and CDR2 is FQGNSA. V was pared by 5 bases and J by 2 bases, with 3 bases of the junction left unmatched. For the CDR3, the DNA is TGTGCCAGCAGCCTCGACAGGGGGAACTATGGCTACACCTTC. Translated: CASSLDRGNYGYTF. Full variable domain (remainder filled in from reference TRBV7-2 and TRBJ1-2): GAGVSQSPSNKVTEKGKDVELRCDPISGHTALYWYRQSLGQGLEFLIYFQGNSAPDKSGLPSDRFSAERTGGSVSTLTIQRTQQEDSAVYLCASSLDRGNYGYTFGSGTRLTVV.

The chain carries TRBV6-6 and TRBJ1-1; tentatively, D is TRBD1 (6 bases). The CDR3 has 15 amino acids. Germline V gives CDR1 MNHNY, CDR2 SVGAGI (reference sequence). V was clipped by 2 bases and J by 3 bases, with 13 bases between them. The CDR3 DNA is TGTGCCAGCAGTTACCCAGGGGAAGGGTACACTGAAGCTTTCTTT. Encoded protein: CASSYPGEGYTEAFF.

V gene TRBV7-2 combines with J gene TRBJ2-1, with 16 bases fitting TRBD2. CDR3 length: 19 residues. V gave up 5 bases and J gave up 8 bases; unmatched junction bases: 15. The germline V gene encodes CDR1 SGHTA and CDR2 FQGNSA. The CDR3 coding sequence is TGTGCCAGCAGCCACCGGGGACTAGCGGGAGGGAAAGTTTTAGATGAGCAGTTCTTC. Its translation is CASSHRGLAGGKVLDEQFF. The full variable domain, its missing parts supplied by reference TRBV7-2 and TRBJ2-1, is GAGVSQSPSNKVTEKGKDVELRCDPISGHTALYWYRQSLGQGLEFLIYFQGNSAPDKSGLPSDRFSAERTGGSVSTLTIQRTQQEDSAVYLCASSHRGLAGGKVLDEQFFGPGTRLTVL.

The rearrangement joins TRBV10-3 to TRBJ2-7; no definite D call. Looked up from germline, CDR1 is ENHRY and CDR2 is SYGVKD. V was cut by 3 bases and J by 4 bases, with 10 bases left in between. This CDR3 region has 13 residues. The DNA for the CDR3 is TGTGCCATCAGTGACCAATCTGAGTACGAGCAGTACTTC. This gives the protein CAISDQSEYEQYF.

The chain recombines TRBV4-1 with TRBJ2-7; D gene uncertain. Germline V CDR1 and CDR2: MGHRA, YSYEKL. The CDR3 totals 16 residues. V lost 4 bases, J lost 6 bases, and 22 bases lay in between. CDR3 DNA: TGCGCCAGCAGCCCCCACCGACCGACAAGACCTGCCGAGCAGTACTTC. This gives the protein CASSPHRPTRPAEQYF.

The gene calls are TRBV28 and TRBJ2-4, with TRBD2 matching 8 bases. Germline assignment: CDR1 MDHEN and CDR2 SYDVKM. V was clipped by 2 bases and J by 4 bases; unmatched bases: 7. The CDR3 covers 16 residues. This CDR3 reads CASSLGDSGAKNIQYF. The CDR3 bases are TGTGCCAGCAGTTTAGGGGATAGCGGGGCTAAAAACATTCAGTACTTC.

The CDR3 protein is CAISASTNQPQHF. The CDR3 DNA follows: TGTGCCATCAGTGCTAGCACCAATCAGCCCCAGCATTTT. The chain employs TRBV10-3 and TRBJ1-5; D unresolved. The CDR3 extends over 13 amino acids. The germline gives CDR1 ENHRY, CDR2 SYGVKD. Trimming took off 4 bases at V and 3 bases at J, with 7 bases between the two ends.

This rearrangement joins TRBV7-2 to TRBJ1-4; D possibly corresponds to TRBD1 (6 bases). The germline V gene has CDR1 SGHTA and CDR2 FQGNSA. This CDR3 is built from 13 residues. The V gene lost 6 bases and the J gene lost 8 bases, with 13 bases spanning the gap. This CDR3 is CASRQGVEEKLFF. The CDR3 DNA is TGTGCCAGCAGACAGGGAGTGGAAGAAAAACTGTTTTTT.

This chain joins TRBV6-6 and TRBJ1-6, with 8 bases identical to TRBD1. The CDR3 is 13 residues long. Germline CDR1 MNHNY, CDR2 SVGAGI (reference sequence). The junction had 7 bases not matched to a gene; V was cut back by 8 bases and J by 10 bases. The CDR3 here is CASLDREESPLHF. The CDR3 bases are TGTGCCAGCCTGGACAGGGAGGAATCACCCCTCCACTTT.

For the CDR3, the DNA is TGTGCCAGCAGCTTAGCGGGGGCTAGGGCCTCGGGGGAGCTGTTTTTT. Its protein product is CASSLAGARASGELFF. The chain carries TRBV7-2 and TRBJ2-2, with TRBD1 as a possible D gene (6 bases). Trimming cost V 0 bases and J 8 bases, with 16 bases left between them. Germline CDR1 SGHTA, CDR2 FQGNSA. This CDR3 has 16 residues.

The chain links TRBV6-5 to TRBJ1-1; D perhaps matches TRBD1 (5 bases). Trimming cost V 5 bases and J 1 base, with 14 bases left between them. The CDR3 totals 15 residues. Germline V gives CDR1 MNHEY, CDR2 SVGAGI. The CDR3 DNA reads TGTGCCAGCAGTAAAAAAACTCAGGGGAACACTGAAGCTTTCTTT. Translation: CASSKKTQGNTEAFF.

The CDR3 nucleotides read TGTGCCAGCAGTGACTGGGGACAGGCCGCCTACGAGCAGTACTTC. The encoded protein is CASSDWGQAAYEQYF. This chain links TRBV6-1 with TRBJ2-7, with 8 bases lining up with TRBD1. Germline CDR1 is MNHNS and CDR2 is SASEGT. CDR3 size: 15 residues. V shed 3 bases, J shed 2 bases, and the junction held 6 bases outside the gene matches.

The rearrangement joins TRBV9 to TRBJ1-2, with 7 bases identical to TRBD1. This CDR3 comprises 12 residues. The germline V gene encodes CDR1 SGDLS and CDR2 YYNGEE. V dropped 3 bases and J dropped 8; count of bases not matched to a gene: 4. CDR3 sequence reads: CASSGGTVGYTF. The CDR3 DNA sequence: TGTGCCAGCAGCGGAGGGACAGTGGGCTACACCTTC.

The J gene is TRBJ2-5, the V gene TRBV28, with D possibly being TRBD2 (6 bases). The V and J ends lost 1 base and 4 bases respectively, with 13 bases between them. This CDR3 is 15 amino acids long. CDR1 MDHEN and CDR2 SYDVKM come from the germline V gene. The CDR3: CASSLSLGGGETQYF. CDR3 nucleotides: TGTGCCAGCAGTTTATCATTGGGGGGTGGAGAGACCCAGTACTTC.

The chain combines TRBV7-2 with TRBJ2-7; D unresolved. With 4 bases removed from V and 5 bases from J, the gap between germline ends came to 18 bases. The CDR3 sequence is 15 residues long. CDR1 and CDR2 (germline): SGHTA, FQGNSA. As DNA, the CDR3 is TGTGCCAGCAGCTCGTGGGTCCAGGCTTCCCACGAGCAGTACTTC. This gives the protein CASSSWVQASHEQYF.

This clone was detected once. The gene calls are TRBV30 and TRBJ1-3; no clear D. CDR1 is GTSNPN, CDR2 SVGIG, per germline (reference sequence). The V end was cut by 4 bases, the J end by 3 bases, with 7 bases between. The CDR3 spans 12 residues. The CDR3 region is CAWKGNGNTIYF. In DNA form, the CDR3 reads TGTGCCTGGAAGGGAAATGGAAACACCATATATTTT.

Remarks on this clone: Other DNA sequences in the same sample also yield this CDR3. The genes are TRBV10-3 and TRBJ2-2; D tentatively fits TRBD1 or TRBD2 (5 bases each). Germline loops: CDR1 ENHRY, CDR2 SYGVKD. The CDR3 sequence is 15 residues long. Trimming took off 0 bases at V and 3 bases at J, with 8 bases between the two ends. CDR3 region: CAISESRGDTGELFF. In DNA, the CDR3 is TGTGCCATCAGTGAGTCGAGGGGTGACACCGGGGAGCTGTTTTTT.

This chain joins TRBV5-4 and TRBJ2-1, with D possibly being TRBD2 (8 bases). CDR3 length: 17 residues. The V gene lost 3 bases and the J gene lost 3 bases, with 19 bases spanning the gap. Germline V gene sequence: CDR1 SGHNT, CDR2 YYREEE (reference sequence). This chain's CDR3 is CASSSRGTRLDYNEQFF. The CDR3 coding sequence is TGTGCCAGCAGCTCCAGGGGGACTAGGCTTGACTACAATGAGCAGTTCTTC.

The CDR3 DNA is TGTGCCAGCAGCCGAACAAGGGCGGACCTCACCGGGGAGCTGTTTTTT. Encoded protein: CASSRTRADLTGELFF. V is TRBV7-2 and J is TRBJ2-2; D is unresolved. The length of the CDR3 is 16 residues. Trimming pared 5 bases from V and 4 bases from J, leaving 17 bases between. CDR1 and CDR2 from the germline V gene are SGHTA and FQGNSA.

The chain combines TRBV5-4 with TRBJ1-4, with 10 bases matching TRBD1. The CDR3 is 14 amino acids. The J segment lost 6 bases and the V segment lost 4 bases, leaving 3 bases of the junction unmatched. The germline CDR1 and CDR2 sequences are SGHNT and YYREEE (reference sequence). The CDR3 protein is CASSRDRGDEKLFF. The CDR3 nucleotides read TGTGCCAGCAGCCGGGACAGGGGAGATGAAAAACTGTTTTTT.